The source of this T cell receptor beta chain is a study of blood T cells in healthy people across ages. The authors ran a second PCR of roughly 6 to 12 cycles using a sample-barcoded 5' primer and a J-beta primer mix. Sequencing of every sample gave 3 million or more CDR3-containing paired-end reads. MiXCR, run by TCRdb on the 5' RACE reads, gives a single entry per CDR3 protein. The data hold about 1.4 million distinct CDR3 sequences, with roughly 59% observed a single time. The sequencing input was blood. The TCR originated in a man in his late teens or twenties in good health.

CDR3 in amino acids: CASSYSSQMGYDEQFF. CDR3 bases: TGTGCCAGCAGTTACTCTTCCCAGATGGGGTACGATGAGCAGTTCTTC. The gene calls are TRBV6-5 and TRBJ2-1; D gene unclear. Germline V gene lookup returns CDR1 MNHEY and CDR2 SVGAGI. With 0 bases removed from V and 8 bases from J, the gap between germline ends came to 17 bases. The CDR3 is 16 amino acids.